This T cell receptor (beta chain) was retrieved from a study of cytomegalovirus exposure and HLA in healthy donors. Study-wide background: A prior study identified 117 million unique TCR beta sequences from 180 million or so T cells.

Study-wide points: The authors later found most CMV-associated TCR beta chains appeared HLA-restricted. Investigators reported under 200 TCR beta chains as tied to cytomegalovirus. When analyzed later, a missense DCLRE1C variant was found to be linked to TCR beta V- and J-gene trimming.

The CDR3 sequence is 16 residues long. From germline, CDR1 is SGHAT and CDR2 FQNNGV. Trimming removed 6 bases from V and 2 bases from J, with 17 bases in between. In regard to this clone: The antigen is unknown.

The PCR used 60 Vbeta and 13 Jbeta primers. Clones were sequenced by immunoSEQ multiplex PCR, and TCRdb holds only the in-frame ones, with some missing. The sample includes 200,000 or so clones, 87% of them seen just once. The source of this sequence is a man aged 25-40 years in good health and CMV-seronegative. Sequenced input: PBMCs. The V and J genes are TRBV11-2 and TRBJ1-3, with D perhaps matching TRBD1 (5 bases). The CDR3 region is CASRRPGRQPGNTIYF. The CDR3 nucleotides read TGTGCCAGCAGGAGGCCAGGGAGGCAACCTGGAAACACCATATATTTT. Based on the CDR3 plus reference TRBV11-2 and TRBJ1-3, the full variable domain is EAGVAQSPRYKIIEKRQSVAFWCNPISGHATLYWYQQILGQGPKLLIQFQNNGVVDDSQLPKDRFSAERLKGVDSTLKIQPAKLEDSAVYLCASRRPGRQPGNTIYFGEGSWLTVV.